These 29 T cell receptor beta chains share one sample of origin, sequenced in a study of quantifying T cell responses using KT2 cells. The wider study: TCR alpha and beta constant-region primers primed reverse transcription of RNA.

A single-stranded UMI oligo with SP2 sequence was ligated to cDNA 3' ends. The first PCR ran 4 to 5 cycles with an equimolar RC1.1 and RC1.2 beta primer mix. TCRdb re-derived calls from the UMI-ligation and nested PCR reads in MiXCR, one entry per CDR3 protein. The top ten hold around 9.8% of the sample, which has about 33,000 distinct CDR3 sequences, about a tenth seen once. Source material: PBMCs spiked with cells of the T cell clone KT2. All receptors come from a human donor.

This clonotype occurred many times. The chain is built from TRBV6-2 or TRBV6-3 and TRBJ2-2; tentative D call: TRBD2 (5 bases). The CDR3 sequence is 18 residues long. Deletions cut 6 bases from V and 6 bases from J, with 26 bases between. CDR1 and CDR2 from the germline V gene are MNHEY and SVGEGT. The CDR3 bases are TGTGCCAGCAGCCTACGCGGCCCCGTTCGGGGAGTATCCGGGGAGCTGTTTTTT. Protein: CASSLRGPVRGVSGELFF.

By share, this clonotype counts as medium-sized. The V gene is TRBV5-1, the J gene TRBJ1-1; the D is unclear. In germline, CDR1 is SGHRS, CDR2 YFSETQ. V lost 4 bases to trimming and J lost 0 bases, with 7 bases between them. The CDR3 covers 13 residues. The CDR3 protein is CASSASLNTEAFF. In nucleotides, the CDR3 is TGCGCCAGCAGCGCGAGTTTGAACACTGAAGCTTTCTTT.

This clonotype is medium-sized by share. Being one base from a much bigger clone, this may be a read error. This chain uses TRBV12-3 or TRBV12-4 with TRBJ2-5, with no clear D. V was pared by 5 bases and J by 1 base, with 2 bases between. This CDR3 is 11 amino acids long. The chain's CDR3 is CASSLQETQYF. The CDR3 DNA reads as TGTGCCAGCAGTCTCCAAGAGACCCAGTACTTC.

The chain carries TRBV20-1 and TRBJ1-3; 7 nucleotides agree with TRBD1. CDR3 size: 13 residues. The junction had 7 bases not matched to a gene; V was cut back by 4 bases and J by 7 bases. Germline V gene sequence: CDR1 DFQATT, CDR2 SNEGSKA (reference sequence). The CDR3 nucleotides read TGCAGTGCTACACAGGGGTTGGGGAACACCATATATTTT. The encoded protein is CSATQGLGNTIYF.

This chain links TRBV6-2 or TRBV6-3 with TRBJ2-5; 7 positions agree with TRBD1. The length of the CDR3 is 14 residues. Germline loops: CDR1 MNHEY, CDR2 SVGEGT. Trimming cost V 6 bases and J 5 bases; bases outside gene matches: 9. The CDR3: CASSSSTGWETQYF. The DNA of the CDR3 is TGTGCCAGCAGCTCCTCGACAGGGTGGGAGACCCAGTACTTC.

This clonotype occurred many times. The chain employs TRBV12-3 or TRBV12-4 and TRBJ1-1; the match to TRBD1 covers 10 bases. J lost 11 bases, V lost 0 bases, and 6 bases had no gene match. This CDR3 has 14 amino acids. CDR3 region: CASSLAGTGDVAFF. The CDR3 DNA reads TGTGCCAGCAGTTTAGCTGGGACAGGGGACGTGGCTTTCTTT.

The chain couples TRBV6-2 or TRBV6-3 to TRBJ1-1; 7 bases agree with TRBD1. The germline V gene encodes CDR1 MNHEY and CDR2 SVGEGT. Trimming cost V 2 bases and J 1 base; bases outside gene matches: 19. The CDR3 contains 20 residues. The CDR3 bases are TGTGCCAGCAGTTACACAAGGGGGCGCTTGGTAAGTGACCGGAACACTGAAGCTTTCTTT. This codes for CASSYTRGRLVSDRNTEAFF.

The chain combines TRBV29-1 with TRBJ1-2; a possible D gene is TRBD1 (5 bases). Deletions cut 4 bases from V and 6 bases from J, with 12 bases between. Germline-derived CDR1 and CDR2 are SQVTM and ANQGSEA. The CDR3 is 12 amino acids. The CDR3 protein is CSVVADSHGYTF. The DNA for the CDR3 is TGCAGCGTTGTCGCCGACAGCCATGGCTACACCTTC.

A few counts support this clonotype. The rearrangement joins TRBV19 to TRBJ2-2; 7 bases map to TRBD2. Germline lookup yields CDR1 LNHDA and CDR2 SQIVND (reference sequence). This CDR3 comprises 13 residues. J was trimmed by 5 bases and V by 8 bases; bases with no gene match: 5. The CDR3 region is CASGEGITGELFF. The CDR3 region has the DNA TGTGCCAGTGGGGAGGGGATAACCGGGGAGCTGTTTTTT.

This rearrangement joins TRBV14 to TRBJ2-1; TRBD2 is a possible D gene (6 bases). Germline V gene data show CDR1 as SGHDN and CDR2 as FVKESK. The CDR3 is made up of 14 amino acids. V was shortened by 4 bases and J by 8 bases, with 15 bases between the two germline ends. Here the CDR3 reads CASSPTAGGDEQFF. CDR3 coding DNA: TGTGCCAGCAGCCCTACCGCCGGGGGAGATGAGCAGTTCTTC.

This clonotype was detected ten times or more. V is TRBV6-5 and J is TRBJ1-6; weak D call: TRBD1 (5 bases). V lost 4 bases to trimming and J lost 10 bases, with 14 bases between them. The CDR3 is 14 amino acids. CDR1 MNHEY and CDR2 SVGAGI come from the germline V gene. The CDR3 reads CASSSGGRRSPLHF. CDR3 nucleotide sequence: TGTGCCAGCAGTTCTGGGGGGAGGAGGTCACCCCTCCACTTT.

This clonotype was recorded at least ten times. The J gene is TRBJ2-1, the V gene TRBV11-2; D may correspond to TRBD1 or TRBD2 (5 bases each). Germline V gene sequence: CDR1 SGHAT, CDR2 FQNNGV. The CDR3 consists of 11 residues. Trimming took off 4 bases at V and 10 bases at J, with 8 bases between the two ends. The DNA for the CDR3 is TGTGCCAGCAGCTGGGGACCCGAGCAGTTCTTC. Protein sequence: CASSWGPEQFF. Full variable domain (outside the CDR3, taken from reference TRBV11-2 and TRBJ2-1): EAGVAQSPRYKIIEKRQSVAFWCNPISGHATLYWYQQILGQGPKLLIQFQNNGVVDDSQLPKDRFSAERLKGVDSTLKIQPAKLEDSAVYLCASSWGPEQFFGPGTRLTVL.

This clonotype has only a few counts. The chain is built from TRBV20-1 and TRBJ2-1, with 11 bases fitting TRBD1. The CDR3 has 14 residues. CDR1 is DFQATT, CDR2 SNEGSKA, per germline (reference sequence). Trimming at V came to 6 bases and at J to 7 bases, leaving 8 bases not matched to a gene. This chain's CDR3 is CSAPGQGASNEQFF. Here the CDR3 DNA reads TGCAGTGCCCCTGGACAGGGGGCATCTAATGAGCAGTTCTTC.

V gene TRBV7-9 combines with J gene TRBJ1-5; D uncertain. The germline V and J ends were trimmed by 0 bases and 1 base, with 13 bases remaining between them. The CDR3 has 17 amino acids. Germline-derived CDR1 and CDR2 are SEHNR and FQNEAQ (reference sequence). The CDR3 reads CASSLAFGAWSNQPQHF. The DNA for the CDR3 is TGTGCCAGCAGCTTAGCGTTTGGCGCATGGAGCAATCAGCCCCAGCATTTT.

For this clonotype: One junction end disagrees with the germline gene, perhaps due to a read error. This chain connects TRBV7-3 to TRBJ2-2; 9 nucleotides line up with TRBD2. In germline, CDR1 is SGHTA, CDR2 FQGTGA. CDR3 length: 17 amino acids. CDR3 in DNA: TGTGTCAGCAGCTTAGATGGAGCGGGAGGGAACACCGGGGAGCTGTTTTTT. It yields the protein CVSSLDGAGGNTGELFF.

The table lists this clonotype with a few counts. This chain joins TRBV5-4 and TRBJ1-4; D is ambiguous. The CDR3 covers 16 residues. V lost 4 bases, J lost 0 bases, and 13 bases lay in between. CDR1 is SGHNT, CDR2 YYREEE, per germline (reference sequence). The CDR3 region is CASSKGETATNEKLFF. CDR3 in DNA: TGTGCCAGCAGCAAGGGTGAAACGGCAACTAATGAAAAACTGTTTTTT.

The CDR3 is CASSRLMTQYF. CDR3 sequence (DNA): TGTGCCAGCAGCCGACTCATGACGCAGTATTTT. The genes are TRBV12-3 or TRBV12-4 and TRBJ2-3; unclear D gene. V lost 6 bases and J 9 bases, leaving 10 bases between the germline ends. The CDR3 covers 11 residues.

This clonotype was detected many times. The chain couples TRBV7-2 to TRBJ2-3; 8 bases are shared with TRBD1. Germline loops: CDR1 SGHTA, CDR2 FQGNSA. The V gene end was trimmed by 2 bases and the J gene end by 1 base; junction bases not matched to a gene: 5. The CDR3 runs to 16 residues. This CDR3 is CASSLLDRAGTDTQYF. CDR3 bases: TGTGCCAGCAGCTTATTGGACAGGGCTGGCACAGATACGCAGTATTTT.

This clonotype has a count of ten or more. The gene calls are TRBV24-1 and TRBJ1-1; TRBD1 is a possible D gene (5 bases). Germline V gene data show CDR1 as KGHDR and CDR2 as SFDVKD. Trimming removed 7 bases from V and 2 bases from J, with 10 bases in between. The CDR3 runs 13 residues. The CDR3 loop reads CATRQGSNTEAFF. DNA for the CDR3: TGTGCCACCAGGCAGGGATCTAACACTGAAGCTTTCTTT.

This clonotype qualifies as medium-sized. The chain employs TRBV20-1 and TRBJ1-2, with TRBD1 as a possible D gene (6 bases). The V gene lost 6 bases and the J gene lost 5 bases, with 10 bases spanning the gap. This CDR3 comprises 11 residues. Per the germline V gene, CDR1 is DFQATT and CDR2 is SNEGSKA (reference sequence). DNA of the CDR3: TGCAGTGCCAACACAGGGTATGGCTACACCTTC. Residues: CSANTGYGYTF.

The chain couples TRBV19 to TRBJ1-5; D is uncertain. Germline assignment: CDR1 LNHDA and CDR2 SQIVND (reference sequence). Trimming shortened V by 3 bases and J by 1 base, and 4 bases separated the two germline ends. The CDR3 is 13 residues long. This CDR3 reads CASSITSNQPQHF. The CDR3 coding sequence is TGTGCCAGTAGTATTACGAGCAATCAGCCCCAGCATTTT. The whole variable domain, filled in from reference TRBV19 and TRBJ1-5, reads DGGITQSPKYLFRKEGQNVTLSCEQNLNHDAMYWYRQDPGQGLRLIYYSQIVNDFQKGDIAEGYSVSREKKESFPLTVTSAQKNPTAFYLCASSITSNQPQHFGDGTRLSIL.

This clonotype was seen a few times. The gene calls are TRBV5-1 and TRBJ2-3; a possible D gene is TRBD2 (7 bases). Trimming took 3 bases from V and 0 from J, leaving 17 bases between them. Germline V CDR1 and CDR2: SGHRS, YFSETQ. The CDR3 covers 17 residues. The CDR3, as DNA: TGCGCCAGCAGCTCGGGGAGGGGGTCTTTAAGCACAGATACGCAGTATTTT. This codes for CASSSGRGSLSTDTQYF.

This clonotype was picked up many times. This chain connects TRBV7-9 to TRBJ1-1; D is possibly TRBD1 (6 bases). Trimming took 5 bases from V and 4 from J, leaving 11 bases between them. Per germline, CDR1 SEHNR and CDR2 FQNEAQ (reference sequence). The CDR3 has 13 amino acids. The CDR3 region has the DNA TGTGCCAGCAGCAGGGGGGAGGGCACTGAAGCTTTCTTT. Amino acids: CASSRGEGTEAFF.

This clonotype was counted between two and nine times. The chain has TRBV5-1 and TRBJ2-2, with D possibly TRBD1 on 6 matching bases. CDR3 length equals 15 residues. Germline lookup yields CDR1 SGHRS and CDR2 YFSETQ. V shed 6 bases and J shed 0 bases, with 12 bases lying between them. In DNA form, the CDR3 reads TGCGCCAGCAACCCGTGGGGGCCGAACACCGGGGAGCTGTTTTTT. It specifies CASNPWGPNTGELFF.

The rearrangement joins TRBV10-3 to TRBJ2-1; maybe TRBD2 (5 bases). Germline CDR1 reads ENHRY; CDR2 reads SYGVKD. This CDR3 has 14 residues. V dropped 1 base and J dropped 8 bases, with 12 bases sitting between them. The CDR3: CAISEFGDVHEQFF. In DNA form, the CDR3 reads TGTGCCATCAGTGAGTTCGGGGATGTACATGAGCAGTTCTTC.

This clonotype has ten or more counts. CDR3 region: CASSYSSESYEQYF. Here the CDR3 DNA reads TGTGCCAGCAGTTACTCTAGTGAGTCCTACGAGCAGTACTTC. The rearrangement joins TRBV6-6 to TRBJ2-7; no clear D. Germline-derived CDR1 and CDR2 are MNHNY and SVGAGI (reference sequence). V dropped 0 bases and J dropped 1 base, with 7 bases sitting between them. There are 14 residues in the CDR3.

Ten or more counts support this clonotype. CDR3 sequence: CASRRSRDGNTGELFF. CDR3 DNA: TGTGCCAGCAGGCGTAGCCGGGACGGGAACACCGGGGAGCTGTTTTTT. The chain combines TRBV5-6 with TRBJ2-2; D possibly matches TRBD1 or TRBD2 (5 bases each). Germline V lookup: CDR1 SGHDT, CDR2 YYEEEE. The V and J ends lost 5 bases and 1 base respectively, with 15 bases between them. The CDR3 contains 16 residues.

This clonotype showed up just a few times. The chain recombines TRBV12-3 or TRBV12-4 with TRBJ2-7, with 14 bases matching TRBD2. The J segment lost 6 bases and the V segment lost 6 bases, leaving 1 base of the junction unmatched. The CDR3 consists of 13 residues. CDR3 bases: TGTGCCAGCAGAGGACTAGCGGGAGGCGAGCAGTACTTC. Translation: CASRGLAGGEQYF.

The genes are TRBV27 and TRBJ2-7; D might be TRBD1 (5 bases). The CDR3 contains 14 residues. In germline, CDR1 is MNHEY, CDR2 SMNVEV (reference sequence). Trimming pared 3 bases from V and 4 bases from J, leaving 13 bases between. CDR3 bases: TGTGCCAGCAGTTTGGCAGGGATAGTGTACGAGCAGTACTTC. Protein product: CASSLAGIVYEQYF.